Below are 4 T cell receptor beta chains sequenced from a single sample in a study of CD8 T cells in Susac syndrome. With random hexamers, 0.5 to 1 ug RNA was reverse transcribed. TCRdb re-derived calls from the immunoSEQ multiplex PCR reads in MiXCR, one entry per CDR3 protein. The table lists fewer than 350,000 distinct CDR3 sequences, roughly 85% of them singletons. The source material was CD8+ T cells from PBMCs. The source is a human donor with multiple sclerosis.

V is TRBV27 and J is TRBJ2-7, with D perhaps matching TRBD1 or TRBD2 (6 bases each). The CDR3 runs to 14 residues. Trimming took 4 bases from V and 2 from J, leaving 12 bases between them. CDR1 is MNHEY, CDR2 SMNVEV, per germline (reference sequence). The CDR3 spells CASSYGGGTYEQYF. Written as DNA, the CDR3 is TGTGCCAGCAGTTACGGGGGCGGGACCTACGAGCAGTACTTC.

The rearrangement links TRBV9 to TRBJ2-7; D gene uncertain. The V end was cut by 3 bases, the J end by 4 bases, with 11 bases between. The CDR3 length is 13 residues. Germline CDR1 SGDLS, CDR2 YYNGEE. CDR3 bases: TGTGCCAGCAGCGACGTTAGTGGGTACGAGCAGTACTTC. It encodes CASSDVSGYEQYF.

In this sample, this clonotype turned up once. The chain combines TRBV5-6 with TRBJ2-1; 11 nucleotides align to TRBD2. The germline gives CDR1 SGHDT, CDR2 YYEEEE. This CDR3 spans 17 amino acids. V trimming: 4 bases; J trimming: 8 bases; junction bases outside the gene matches: 14. The CDR3 nucleotides read TGTGCCAGCAGCGTTGGACTAGCGGGCATAAGCCTCTATGAGCAGTTCTTC. Translating it yields CASSVGLAGISLYEQFF.

The chain combines TRBV24-1 with TRBJ2-5; 10 bases are a match to TRBD1. Losses at the gene ends were 7 bases for V and 4 bases for J; bases not matched to a gene: 11. The germline V gene has CDR1 KGHDR and CDR2 SFDVKD. This CDR3 region has 16 residues. CDR3 in amino acids: CATSARDRGGIETQYF. As DNA, the CDR3 is TGTGCCACCAGCGCTCGGGACAGGGGAGGAATAGAGACCCAGTACTTC.